This T cell receptor beta chain was retrieved from a study of CD8+ T cells in alopecia areata. Study summary: Each recipient was a roughly 7-11-week-old female C3H/HeJ mouse given skin from a roughly 6-12-month-old C3H/HeJ donor with spontaneous alopecia.

Extraction and reverse transcription of RNA yielded cDNA as the sequencing template. Repertoires were generated with immunoSEQ multiplex PCR, while TCRdb's copy carries only in-frame clones and drops some. The repertoire shows about 270,000 clones, none seen only once; the top ten take roughly 1.2%. The sorting of pooled cutaneous lymph node cells relied on CD4, CD8alpha, NKG2D, NKG2ACE and other markers. Trimming removed 5 bases at V and 0 bases at J, with 4 bases between. The length of the CDR3 is 12 residues. The germline V gene has CDR1 SGHDT and CDR2 FRDEAV. Broader study findings: Mice showed TCR sharing more clearly than patients did, possibly owing to HLA. Scalp samples also yield sequences from resident alphabeta T cells of normal skin.

This clone was seen a handful of times. Its matching antigen is unknown. The genes and germline here are from mouse. Read data end 4 residues before the CDR3 end; the end is taken from the germline J gene. Distinct nucleotide sequences in the sample also encode this CDR3. The receptor comes from a C3H/HeJ mouse with alopecia areata. The strain's MHC type: H2-k. The chain carries TRBV14 and TRBJ2-5; D uncertain. The sample was CD4+ T cells sorted from a lymph node. Incomplete CDR3 DNA: TGTGCCAGCAGCTCTAACCAAGAC. Its protein is CASSSNQD. The CDR3 in full is CASSSNQDTQYF.